Listed below are T cell receptor beta chains from one sample, sequenced in a study of T cell responses to AZD1222 COVID-19 vaccine. Profiling relied on immunoSEQ multiplex PCR, and the TCRdb table lists in-frame clones only, not all of them. Of some 100,000 clones listed, around 90% are singletons. The material was peripheral blood, obtained on day 0 of AZD1222 vaccination. The receptors were sampled from an adult in good health. Both conserved end residues are part of each CDR3. Fields, in order: CDR3 DNA, CDR3 protein, clone size, D gene, V gene, J gene. D genes are given only for firm matches. Clone size is stated in some rows and not others, as once, few, many or a class when expanded.

CDR3nt: TGTGCCAGCAGCCAAGATTTGCAGGGGGCGCGGGCCAAAAACATTCAGTACTTC
CDR3aa: CASSQDLQGARAKNIQYF
abundance: -
d_gene: TRBD1
v_gene: TRBV3-1/TRBV3-2
j_gene: TRBJ2-4

CDR3nt: TGTGCCAGCAGCGCTACAGGGCCGGGGTACGAGCAGTACTTC
CDR3aa: CASSATGPGYEQYF
abundance: once
d_gene: -
v_gene: TRBV11-1
j_gene: TRBJ2-7

CDR3nt: TGTGCCTGGAGTCCCACAACATGGGCAGGCTACACCTTC
CDR3aa: CAWSPTTWAGYTF
abundance: -
d_gene: -
v_gene: TRBV30
j_gene: TRBJ1-2

CDR3nt: TGTGCCAGCAGCTACCAGGCAGGGGCGAAGGCTGAAGCTTTCTTT
CDR3aa: CASSYQAGAKAEAFF
abundance: -
d_gene: -
v_gene: TRBV6-5
j_gene: TRBJ1-1

CDR3nt: TGTGCCAGCAGCCCATTCTTTAGCGACAGGGGCCCGCCTGGAAACACCATATATTTT
CDR3aa: CASSPFFSDRGPPGNTIYF
abundance: -
d_gene: TRBD1
v_gene: TRBV4-2
j_gene: TRBJ1-3

CDR3nt: TGTGCCAGCAGCCAAGATCCGCGAGGGGACACTGAAGCTTTCTTT
CDR3aa: CASSQDPRGDTEAFF
abundance: -
d_gene: -
v_gene: TRBV4-2
j_gene: TRBJ1-1

CDR3nt: TGTGCCAGCCTTCGACACCTGGAAGCGAATGAGCAGTTCTTC
CDR3aa: CASLRHLEANEQFF
abundance: -
d_gene: -
v_gene: TRBV6-5
j_gene: TRBJ2-1

CDR3nt: TGTGCCAGCAGCCGGGGACAGAACACTGAAGCTTTCTTT
CDR3aa: CASSRGQNTEAFF
abundance: few
d_gene: -
v_gene: TRBV7-9
j_gene: TRBJ1-1

CDR3nt: TGTGCCAGCAGCCAATTAAGACCCGGGACAGTAAGAGATGATGGCTACACCTTC
CDR3aa: CASSQLRPGTVRDDGYTF
abundance: -
d_gene: TRBD1
v_gene: TRBV3-1/TRBV3-2
j_gene: TRBJ1-2

CDR3nt: TGTGCCAGCAGCCCTACGGGGGGCCACTCAGGAGCTTTCTTT
CDR3aa: CASSPTGGHSGAFF
abundance: -
d_gene: -
v_gene: TRBV3-1/TRBV3-2
j_gene: TRBJ1-1

CDR3nt: TGTGCCAGCAGTTTAGAAAGGGGACTTGAAGCTTTCTTT
CDR3aa: CASSLERGLEAFF
abundance: once
d_gene: -
v_gene: TRBV12-3/TRBV12-4
j_gene: TRBJ1-1

CDR3nt: TGTGCCAGCTCACCTCCCCCGGGACAGGGGGCAGGTGCCTACAATGAGCAGTTCTTC
CDR3aa: CASSPPPGQGAGAYNEQFF
abundance: -
d_gene: TRBD1
v_gene: TRBV18
j_gene: TRBJ2-1

CDR3nt: TGCGCCAGCAGCCATGGGGACAGGGCAACTAATGAAAAACTGTTTTTT
CDR3aa: CASSHGDRATNEKLFF
abundance: -
d_gene: TRBD1
v_gene: TRBV4-1
j_gene: TRBJ1-4

CDR3nt: TGTGCCAGCAATTGGGTAGGGAACACTGAAGCTTTCTTT
CDR3aa: CASNWVGNTEAFF
abundance: -
d_gene: -
v_gene: TRBV6-5
j_gene: TRBJ1-1

CDR3nt: TGTGCCAGCAGGGCGGGGGGTAGCTATGGCTACACCTTC
CDR3aa: CASRAGGSYGYTF
abundance: -
d_gene: -
v_gene: TRBV28
j_gene: TRBJ1-2

CDR3nt: TGTGCCAGCACCCAGGGGCAGGGGGAATCACCCCTCCACTTT
CDR3aa: CASTQGQGESPLHF
abundance: few
d_gene: TRBD1
v_gene: TRBV6-5
j_gene: TRBJ1-6

CDR3nt: TGCGCCAGCAGCCAAGAGGGGACAGGGAATAATTCACCCCTCCACTTT
CDR3aa: CASSQEGTGNNSPLHF
abundance: -
d_gene: TRBD1
v_gene: TRBV4-1
j_gene: TRBJ1-6

CDR3nt: TGTGCCAGCAGTTATGGGGGCCTCGGTGGCTACACCTTC
CDR3aa: CASSYGGLGGYTF
abundance: -
d_gene: -
v_gene: TRBV6-5
j_gene: TRBJ1-2

CDR3nt: TGTGCCAGCAGCCCTGATCCAAGCTCCTATAATTCACCCCTCCACTTT
CDR3aa: CASSPDPSSYNSPLHF
abundance: -
d_gene: -
v_gene: TRBV5-5
j_gene: TRBJ1-6

CDR3nt: TGTGCCAGCAGCTTCGCTAGCGGGAGTATCGATGAGCAGTTCTTC
CDR3aa: CASSFASGSIDEQFF
abundance: -
d_gene: TRBD2
v_gene: TRBV7-2
j_gene: TRBJ2-1

CDR3nt: TGCGCCAGCACCTCTTTAGGAGGGGGCATTGGCACAGATACGCAGTATTTT
CDR3aa: CASTSLGGGIGTDTQYF
abundance: -
d_gene: -
v_gene: TRBV5-1
j_gene: TRBJ2-3

CDR3nt: TGCGCCAGCAGCAAACAGGAGTTCTATGGCTACACCTTC
CDR3aa: CASSKQEFYGYTF
abundance: -
d_gene: -
v_gene: TRBV4-1
j_gene: TRBJ1-2